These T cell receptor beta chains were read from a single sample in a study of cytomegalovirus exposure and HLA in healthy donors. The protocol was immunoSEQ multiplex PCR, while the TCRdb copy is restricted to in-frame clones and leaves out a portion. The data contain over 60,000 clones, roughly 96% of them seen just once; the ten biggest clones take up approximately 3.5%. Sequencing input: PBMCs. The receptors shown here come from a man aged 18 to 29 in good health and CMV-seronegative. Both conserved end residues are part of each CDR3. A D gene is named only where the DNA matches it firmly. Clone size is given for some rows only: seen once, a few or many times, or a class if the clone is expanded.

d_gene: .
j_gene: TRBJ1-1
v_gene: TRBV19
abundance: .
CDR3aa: CASSIGTGTMNTEAFF
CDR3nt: TGTGCCAGTAGTATCGGAACAGGGACCATGAACACTGAAGCTTTCTTT

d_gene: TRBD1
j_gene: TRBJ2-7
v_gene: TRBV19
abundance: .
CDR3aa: CASKGRDSVSYEQYF
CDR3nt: TGTGCCAGTAAAGGCCGGGACAGTGTCTCCTACGAGCAGTACTTC

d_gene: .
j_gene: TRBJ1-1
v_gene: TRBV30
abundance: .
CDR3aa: CALRTGVSLGTEAFF
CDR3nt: TGTGCCTTAAGGACCGGGGTCTCCTTGGGGACTGAAGCTTTCTTT

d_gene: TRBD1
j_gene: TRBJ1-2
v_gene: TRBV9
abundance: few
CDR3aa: CASSVAGTGRGYTF
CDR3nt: TGTGCCAGCAGCGTAGCTGGGACAGGTCGTGGCTACACCTTC

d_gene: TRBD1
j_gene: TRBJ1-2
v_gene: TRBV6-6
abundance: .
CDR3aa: CASSLDREILDGYTF
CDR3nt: TGTGCCAGCAGTCTAGACAGGGAGATCCTTGATGGCTACACCTTC

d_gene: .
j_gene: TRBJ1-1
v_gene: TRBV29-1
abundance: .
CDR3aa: CSVAFRVANTEAFF
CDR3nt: TGCAGCGTTGCTTTCAGGGTCGCGAACACTGAAGCTTTCTTT

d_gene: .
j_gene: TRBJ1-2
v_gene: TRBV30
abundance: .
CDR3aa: CAWSVGGYYGYTF
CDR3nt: TGTGCCTGGAGTGTCGGGGGGTACTATGGCTACACCTTC

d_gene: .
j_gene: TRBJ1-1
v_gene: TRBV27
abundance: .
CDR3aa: CASRGGVNTEAFF
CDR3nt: TGTGCCAGCAGGGGGGGGGTGAACACTGAAGCTTTCTTT

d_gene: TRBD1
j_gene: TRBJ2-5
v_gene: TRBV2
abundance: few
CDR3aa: CASSWDREGETQYF
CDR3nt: TGTGCCAGCAGTTGGGACAGGGAAGGCGAGACCCAGTACTTC

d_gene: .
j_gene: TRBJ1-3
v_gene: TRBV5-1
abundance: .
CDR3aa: CASSTDHQGSGNTIYF
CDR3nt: TGCGCCAGCAGCACCGACCATCAGGGTTCTGGAAACACCATATATTTT

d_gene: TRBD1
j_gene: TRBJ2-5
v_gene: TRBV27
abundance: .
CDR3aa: CASRLGTGTQETQYF
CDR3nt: TGTGCCAGCAGACTGGGGACAGGGACACAAGAGACCCAGTACTTC

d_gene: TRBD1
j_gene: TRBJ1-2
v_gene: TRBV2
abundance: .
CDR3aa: CASNPEGQGNGYTF
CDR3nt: TGTGCCAGCAACCCGGAGGGACAGGGGAATGGCTACACCTTC

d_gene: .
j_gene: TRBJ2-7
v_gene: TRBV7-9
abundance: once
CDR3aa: CASSPQVRPYEQYF
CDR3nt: TGTGCCAGCAGCCCGCAGGTTCGCCCCTACGAGCAGTACTTC

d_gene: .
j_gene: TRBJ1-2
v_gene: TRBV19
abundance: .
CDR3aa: CASSPSGSLSAYGYTF
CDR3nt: TGTGCCAGTAGTCCCTCCGGGTCCCTCTCAGCTTATGGCTACACCTTC

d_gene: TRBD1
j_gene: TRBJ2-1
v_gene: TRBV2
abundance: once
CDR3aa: CASRGDSSYNEQFF
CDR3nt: TGTGCCAGCAGGGGGGACAGCTCCTACAATGAGCAGTTCTTC

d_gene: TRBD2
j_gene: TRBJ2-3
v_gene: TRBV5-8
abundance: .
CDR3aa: CASSYTSGVGVYTQYF
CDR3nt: TGTGCCAGCAGCTATACTAGCGGGGTCGGGGTGTATACGCAGTATTTT

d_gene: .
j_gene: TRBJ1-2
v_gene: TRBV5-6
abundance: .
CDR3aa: CASSLEQAPYGYTF
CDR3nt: TGTGCCAGCAGCTTGGAGCAGGCCCCCTATGGCTACACCTTC

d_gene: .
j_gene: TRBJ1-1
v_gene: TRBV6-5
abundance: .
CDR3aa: CASSYSSGGLGSEAFF
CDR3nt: TGTGCCAGCAGTTACTCAAGCGGGGGACTCGGCTCTGAAGCTTTCTTT

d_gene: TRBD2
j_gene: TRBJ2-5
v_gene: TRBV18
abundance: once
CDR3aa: CASSLVAGVEETQYF
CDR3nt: TGTGCCAGCTCACTTGTAGCGGGGGTGGAAGAGACCCAGTACTTC

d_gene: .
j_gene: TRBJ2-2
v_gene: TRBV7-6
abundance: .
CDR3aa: CASSLGGVLPGELFF
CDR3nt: TGTGCCAGCAGCTTAGGGGGGGTTCTTCCCGGGGAGCTGTTTTTT

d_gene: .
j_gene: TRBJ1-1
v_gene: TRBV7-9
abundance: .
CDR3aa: CASRGANTEAFF
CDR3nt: TGTGCCAGCAGGGGAGCTAACACTGAAGCTTTCTTT

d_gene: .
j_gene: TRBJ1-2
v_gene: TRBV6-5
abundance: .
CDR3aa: CASSYSQGRGYTF
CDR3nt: TGTGCCAGCAGTTACTCTCAGGGGCGCGGCTACACCTTC

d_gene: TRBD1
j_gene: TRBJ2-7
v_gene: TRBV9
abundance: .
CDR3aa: CASSAQDRASSYEQYF
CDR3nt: TGTGCCAGCAGCGCCCAGGACAGGGCGAGCTCCTACGAGCAGTACTTC

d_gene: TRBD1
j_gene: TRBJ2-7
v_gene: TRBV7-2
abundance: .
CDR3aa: CASSLAGQGRRSEQYF
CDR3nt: TGTGCCAGCAGCTTAGCGGGACAGGGGAGGAGGTCCGAGCAGTACTTC

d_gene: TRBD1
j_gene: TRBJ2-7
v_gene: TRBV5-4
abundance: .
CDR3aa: CASSLPGQGSYEQYF
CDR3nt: TGTGCCAGCAGCTTACCGGGACAGGGTTCCTACGAGCAGTACTTC

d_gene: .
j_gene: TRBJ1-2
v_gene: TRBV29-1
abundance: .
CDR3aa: CSARGSLPGYTF
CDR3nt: TGCAGCGCCCGGGGGAGTCTGCCTGGCTACACCTTC

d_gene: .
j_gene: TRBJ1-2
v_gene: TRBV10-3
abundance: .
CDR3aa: CAISDRGSVNYGYTF
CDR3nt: TGTGCCATCTCGGATAGGGGCAGCGTAAACTATGGCTACACCTTC

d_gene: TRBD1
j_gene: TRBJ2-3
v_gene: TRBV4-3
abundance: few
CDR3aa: CASSLWRQGNTDTQYF
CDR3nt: TGCGCCAGCAGCCTCTGGCGACAGGGGAACACAGATACGCAGTATTTT

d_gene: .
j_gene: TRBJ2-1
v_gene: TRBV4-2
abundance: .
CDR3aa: CASSPPTSYNEQFF
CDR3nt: TGTGCCAGCAGCCCACCGACAAGCTACAATGAGCAGTTCTTC

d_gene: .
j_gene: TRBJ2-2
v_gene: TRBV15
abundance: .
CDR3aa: CATSRDPTGELFF
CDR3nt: TGTGCCACCAGCAGAGATCCGACCGGGGAGCTGTTTTTT

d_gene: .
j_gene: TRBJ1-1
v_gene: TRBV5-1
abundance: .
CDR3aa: CASSTNQPGTEAFF
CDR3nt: TGCGCCAGCAGCACAAATCAGCCGGGGACTGAAGCTTTCTTT

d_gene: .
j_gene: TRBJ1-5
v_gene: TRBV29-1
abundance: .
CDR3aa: CSARPGYGQPQHF
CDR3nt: TGCAGCGCTAGACCAGGGTACGGTCAGCCCCAGCATTTT

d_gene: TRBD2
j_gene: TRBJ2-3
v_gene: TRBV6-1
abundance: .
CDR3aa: CASSDKRGDTDTQYF
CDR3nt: TGTGCCAGCAGTGATAAGCGGGGGGACACAGATACGCAGTATTTT

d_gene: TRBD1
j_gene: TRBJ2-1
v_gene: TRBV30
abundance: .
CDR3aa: CAWMVQDRVNNEQFF
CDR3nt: TGTGCCTGGATGGTTCAGGACAGGGTCAACAATGAGCAGTTCTTC